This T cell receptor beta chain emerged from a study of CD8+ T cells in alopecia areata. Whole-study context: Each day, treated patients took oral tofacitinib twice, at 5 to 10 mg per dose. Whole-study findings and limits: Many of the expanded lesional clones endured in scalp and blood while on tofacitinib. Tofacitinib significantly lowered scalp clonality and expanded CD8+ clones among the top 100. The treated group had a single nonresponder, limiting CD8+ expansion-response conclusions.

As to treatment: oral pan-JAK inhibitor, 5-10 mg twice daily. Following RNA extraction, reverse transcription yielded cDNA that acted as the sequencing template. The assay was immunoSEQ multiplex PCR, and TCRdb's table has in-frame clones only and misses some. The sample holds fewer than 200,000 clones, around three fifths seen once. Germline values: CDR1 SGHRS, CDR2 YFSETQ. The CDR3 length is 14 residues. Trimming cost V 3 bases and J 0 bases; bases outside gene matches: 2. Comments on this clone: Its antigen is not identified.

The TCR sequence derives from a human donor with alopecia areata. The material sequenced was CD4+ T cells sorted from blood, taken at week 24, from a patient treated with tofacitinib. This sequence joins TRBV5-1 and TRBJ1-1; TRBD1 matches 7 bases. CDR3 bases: TGCGCCAGCAGCTGGACAGGACTGAACACTGAAGCTTTCTTT. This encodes CASSWTGLNTEAFF.